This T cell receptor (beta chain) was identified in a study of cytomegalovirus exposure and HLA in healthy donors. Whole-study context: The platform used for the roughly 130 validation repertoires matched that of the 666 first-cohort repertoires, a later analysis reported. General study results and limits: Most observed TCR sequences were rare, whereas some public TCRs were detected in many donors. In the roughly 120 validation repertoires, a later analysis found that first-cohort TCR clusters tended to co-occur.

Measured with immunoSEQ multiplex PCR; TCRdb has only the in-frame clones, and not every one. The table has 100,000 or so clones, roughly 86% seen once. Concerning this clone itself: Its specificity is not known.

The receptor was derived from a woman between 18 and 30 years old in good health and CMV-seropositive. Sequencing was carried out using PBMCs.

Here the CDR3 DNA reads TGTGCCAGCTCACCCCGGACAGGAATGAACACCGGGGAGCTGTTTTTT. It is translated as CASSPRTGMNTGELFF. The chain joins TRBV18 to TRBJ2-2, with 7 bases matching TRBD1. The J segment lost 1 base and the V segment lost 3 bases, leaving 5 bases of the junction unmatched. Per the germline V gene, CDR1 is KGHSH and CDR2 is LQKENI. This CDR3 has 16 residues.